Below, one T cell receptor beta chain is given with its context. Its antigen is unknown. This CDR3 is 13 amino acids long. Germline values: CDR1 LGHNA, CDR2 YNFKEQ. The V end was cut by 1 base, the J end by 8 bases, with 8 bases between. This sample was included in a study of T cells after yellow fever vaccination. Overall study results and limits: Within FACS-sorted repertoires, abundant clonotypes contaminating from the bulk population could be present. Among all clonotypes, a small share was observed in both CD4 and CD8 compartments.

Using its own MiXCR run on the 5' RACE reads, TCRdb lists one record per CDR3 protein. The sample shows some 320,000 distinct CDR3 sequences, around 11% of them seen only once. The J gene is TRBJ1-4, the V gene TRBV4-2, with D hard to call. This sample comprised CD4+ T cells sorted from PBMCs, obtained 45 days after the yellow fever booster vaccination. The receptor comes from a man between 18 and 35 years old who received the YFV17D yellow fever vaccine. CDR3 DNA: TGTGCCAGCAGCCAAGGGGGAAAAGAAAAACTGTTTTTT. Translating it yields CASSQGGKEKLFF.